This entry features one T cell receptor (beta chain) sequence. What it binds is unknown. The CDR3 consists of 16 residues. Germline assignment: CDR1 MNHEY and CDR2 SMNVEV (reference sequence). V lost 0 bases, J lost 1 base, and 9 bases lay in between. The data belong to a study of cytomegalovirus exposure and HLA in healthy donors. This PCR relied on a set of 60 Vbeta primers and 13 Jbeta primers. Sequencing was performed with immunoSEQ multiplex PCR; in TCRdb, only in-frame clones are kept and a portion is missing. This sample has approximately 70,000 clones, with around 72% found just once. Study outcomes and limitations: Later analysis identified around 15,000 TCR beta sequences associated with HLA alleles, using a false discovery rate threshold of 0.05. A few V segments could not be told apart, such as TRBV6-2 and TRBV6-3, and were left out. The study flagged roughly 150 TCR beta chains as cytomegalovirus-associated. Later analysis reportedly placed an Asian-associated ancestry cluster below the roughly 690-donor mean in N-insertions.

The receptor was derived from a woman in her thirties or forties in good health and CMV-seropositive. The source material was PBMCs. The V gene is TRBV27, the J gene TRBJ2-2; D is unclear. This CDR3 reads CASSLSYRQNTGELFF. CDR3 DNA sequence: TGTGCCAGCAGTTTATCATATCGACAGAACACCGGGGAGCTGTTTTTT.